Reported below is one T cell receptor beta chain. The antigen remains unidentified. These data are taken from a study of cytomegalovirus exposure and HLA in healthy donors. General study results and limits: Researchers catalogued about 150 TCR beta chains as cytomegalovirus-associated. Rarity held for most TCR sequences, but there were some public TCRs that occurred in many donors. V- and J-gene trimming in TCR beta was tied to a missense DCLRE1C variant by an analysis performed later.

The CDR3 loop spans 14 amino acids. CDR1 is SGHVS and CDR2 is FNYEAQ in the germline V gene. With 60 Vbeta and 13 Jbeta primers, the PCR was carried out. Clones were sequenced by immunoSEQ multiplex PCR, and TCRdb holds only the in-frame ones, with some missing. The data show tens of thousands of clones, roughly four fifths seen once. The rearrangement links TRBV7-6 to TRBJ2-5, with D hard to call. The better agreement between TRBJ2-7 and the DNA end casts doubt on the J call. Sequencing was carried out using PBMCs. The TCR sequence derives from a man aged 25 to 40 in good health and CMV-seronegative. CDR3 protein: CASSPQATPNEQYF. The CDR3 DNA sequence: TGTGCCAGCAGCCCCCAGGCGACCCCTAACGAGCAGTACTTC.